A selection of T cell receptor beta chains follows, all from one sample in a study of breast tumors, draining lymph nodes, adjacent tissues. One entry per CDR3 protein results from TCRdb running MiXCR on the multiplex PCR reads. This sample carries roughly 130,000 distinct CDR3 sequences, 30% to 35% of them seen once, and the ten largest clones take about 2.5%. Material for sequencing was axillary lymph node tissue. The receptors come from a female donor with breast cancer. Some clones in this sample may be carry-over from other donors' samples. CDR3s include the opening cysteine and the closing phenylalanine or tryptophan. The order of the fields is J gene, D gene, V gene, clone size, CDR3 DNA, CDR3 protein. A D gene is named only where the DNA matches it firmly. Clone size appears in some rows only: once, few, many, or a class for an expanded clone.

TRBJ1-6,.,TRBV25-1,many,TGTGCCAGCAGTAAAGCAGGGCTACTTAATTCACCCCTCCACTTT,CASSKAGLLNSPLHF
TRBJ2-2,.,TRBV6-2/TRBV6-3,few,TGTGCCAGCAGTCCTTTAACCCTCCCGACCGGGGAGCTGTTTTTT,CASSPLTLPTGELFF
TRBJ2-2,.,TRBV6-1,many,TGTGCCAGCAGGGTGGGTGTTCGCGGGGAGCTGTTTTTT,CASRVGVRGELFF
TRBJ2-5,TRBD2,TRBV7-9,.,TGTGCCAGCAGCTCCACGGGGGGGGAGACCCAGTACTTC,CASSSTGGETQYF
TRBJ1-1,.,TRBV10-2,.,TGCGCCAGCAGTGAGCGACAGACGAACACTGAAGCTTTCTTT,CASSERQTNTEAFF
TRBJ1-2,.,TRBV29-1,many,TGCAGCGCCGAGGGGCGGATTCCGCGGGGCTACACCTTC,CSAEGRIPRGYTF
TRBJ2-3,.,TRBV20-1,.,TGCAGTGCTAGGTCAGGAAATACGCAGTATTTT,CSARSGNTQYF
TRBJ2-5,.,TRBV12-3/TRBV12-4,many,TGTGCCAGCAGTTTAAGGTTTGACCAAGAGACCCAGTACTTC,CASSLRFDQETQYF
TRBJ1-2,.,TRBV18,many,TGTGCCAGCTCACCACGTTCGGACGAAAAAATTTATGGCTACACCTTC,CASSPRSDEKIYGYTF
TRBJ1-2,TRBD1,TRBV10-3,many,TGTGCCATCAGTGAGAGGGGGCCTAACTATGGCTACACCTTC,CAISERGPNYGYTF
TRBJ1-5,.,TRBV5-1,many,TGCGCCAGCAGCTTGGGCGACAGCAGCAATCAGCCCCAGCATTTT,CASSLGDSSNQPQHF
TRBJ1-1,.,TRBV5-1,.,TGCGCCAGCAGCGCAGGAGAGAACACTGAAGCTTTCTTT,CASSAGENTEAFF
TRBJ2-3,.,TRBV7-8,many,TGTGCCAGCAGCCCCCAACAGACTAGCACAGATACGCAGTATTTT,CASSPQQTSTDTQYF
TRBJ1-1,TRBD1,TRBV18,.,TGTGCCAGCTCACCATTACCGGGACAGGGAAACACTGAAGCTTTCTTT,CASSPLPGQGNTEAFF
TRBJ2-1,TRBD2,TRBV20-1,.,TGCAGTGCTAGGAGCCCACTAGCGGGCTCCAATGAGCAGTTCTTC,CSARSPLAGSNEQFF
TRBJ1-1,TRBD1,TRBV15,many,TGTGCCACCAGCAGAGAACCGGGACAGGGCACTGAAGCTTTCTTT,CATSREPGQGTEAFF
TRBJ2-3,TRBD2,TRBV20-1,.,TGCAGTGCCCATATGGTAGCGGGCGCCTACAATGAGCAGTATTTT,CSAHMVAGAYNEQYF
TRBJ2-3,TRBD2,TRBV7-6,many,TGTGCCAGCAGCTTAGAACTAGCGGGAGATACGCAGTATTTT,CASSLELAGDTQYF
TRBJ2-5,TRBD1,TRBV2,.,TGTGCCAGCAGCCGCGGGACAGGGGAGCAAGAGACCCAGTACTTC,CASSRGTGEQETQYF
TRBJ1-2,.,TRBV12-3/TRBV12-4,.,TGTGCCAGCAGTTTAGCGCTGGTTTGGTATGGCTACACCTTC,CASSLALVWYGYTF
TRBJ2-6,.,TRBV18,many,TGTGCCAGCTCACCTCCAGATGATATCGCCAACGTCCTGACTTTC,CASSPPDDIANVLTF
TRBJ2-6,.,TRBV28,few,TGTGCCAGCAGTTTAGGGTACGCTGGGGCCAACGTCCTGACTTTC,CASSLGYAGANVLTF
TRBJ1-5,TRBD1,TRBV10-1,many,TGCGCCAGCGCGGGACAGGGAATTAGCAATCAGCCCCAGCATTTT,CASAGQGISNQPQHF
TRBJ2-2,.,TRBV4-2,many,TGTGCCAGCAGCCAAGCGGGGCCGGCCGGGGAGCTGTTTTTT,CASSQAGPAGELFF
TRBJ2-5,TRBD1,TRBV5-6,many,TGTGCCAGCAGCTTGGCCGAATGGGACAGGGCGCGAGAGACCCAGTACTTC,CASSLAEWDRARETQYF
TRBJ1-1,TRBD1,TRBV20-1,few,TGCAGTGCTAGAGATCCCCGGACAGGGGTTGTGGTCGCTGAAGCTTTCTTT,CSARDPRTGVVVAEAFF
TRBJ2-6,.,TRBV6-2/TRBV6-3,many,TGTGCCAGCAGTCAGCATGGGGACGGGGCCAACGTCCTGACTTTC,CASSQHGDGANVLTF
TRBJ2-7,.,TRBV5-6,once,TGTGCCAGCAGCCTTCCCCGGGCCGAGCAGTACTTC,CASSLPRAEQYF
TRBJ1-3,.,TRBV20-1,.,TGCAGTGCTAAACAAGACAGGAACTATGGCTACACCATATATTTT,CSAKQDRNYGYTIYF
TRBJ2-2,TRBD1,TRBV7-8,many,TGTGCCAGCAGCTTGTCACAGGGGCTTTTAACCGGGGAGCTGTTTTTT,CASSLSQGLLTGELFF